This T cell receptor beta chain originates from a study of T cell repertoires in cytomegalovirus infection. Study findings and constraints: HLA-C-restricted CMV-specific TCR beta clonotypes were dominant in the ex vivo response.

With respect to this clonotype: Its matching antigen is unknown.

TCRdb called the reads again in MiXCR, with one record for every CDR3 protein. The profile shows fewer than 1,000,000 distinct CDR3 sequences, about 33% of them singletons. The germline V gene encodes CDR1 LNHDA and CDR2 SQIVND (reference sequence). This CDR3 region has 13 residues. Deletions cut 7 bases from V and 2 bases from J, with 9 bases between. The sequence was obtained from a human donor in good health (CMV status not recorded). Some clones in this sample may be carry-over from other donors' samples. The sample was cultured CD8+ T cells from PBMCs, taken from culture after CMV antigen stimulation. This chain uses TRBV19 with TRBJ1-5; D uncertain. For the CDR3, the DNA is TGTGCCAGTAAGATGCAGGGCAATCAGCCCCAGCATTTT. Amino acids: CASKMQGNQPQHF.